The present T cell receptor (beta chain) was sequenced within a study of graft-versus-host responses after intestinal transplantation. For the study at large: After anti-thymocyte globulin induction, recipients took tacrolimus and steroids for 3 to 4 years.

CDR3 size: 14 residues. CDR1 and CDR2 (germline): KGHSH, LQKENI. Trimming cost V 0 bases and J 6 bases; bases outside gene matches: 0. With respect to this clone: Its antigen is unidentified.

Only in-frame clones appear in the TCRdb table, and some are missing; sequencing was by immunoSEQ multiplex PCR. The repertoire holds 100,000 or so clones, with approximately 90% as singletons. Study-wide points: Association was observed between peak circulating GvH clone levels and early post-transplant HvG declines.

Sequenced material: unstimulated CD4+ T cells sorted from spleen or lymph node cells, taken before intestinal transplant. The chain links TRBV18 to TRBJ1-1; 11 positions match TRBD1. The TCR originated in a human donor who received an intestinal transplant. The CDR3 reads CASSPPGQGAEAFF. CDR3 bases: TGTGCCAGCTCACCACCGGGACAGGGGGCTGAAGCTTTCTTT.